This passage covers 4 T cell receptor beta chains from one sample sequenced in a study of identical twins. Each CDR3 protein is one row after TCRdb ran MiXCR on the 5' RACE reads. Of more than 1.5 million distinct CDR3 sequences in the sample, 32% were seen once. The sample consisted of cord blood. The receptors stem from a newborn girl in good health.

CDR3 DNA: TGTGCCAGCAGCTCAAATAGCTACAATGAGCAGTACTTC. Protein sequence: CASSSNSYNEQYF. The chain recombines TRBV5-4 with TRBJ2-5; the D is unclear. The germline V gene has CDR1 SGHNT and CDR2 YYREEE (reference sequence). V dropped 3 bases and J dropped 11 bases, with 17 bases sitting between them. This CDR3 has 13 residues.

The V and J genes are TRBV20-1 and TRBJ1-4; a possible D gene is TRBD1 (6 bases). Trimming pared 3 bases from V and 6 bases from J, leaving 14 bases between. Germline lookup yields CDR1 DFQATT and CDR2 SNEGSKA (reference sequence). The CDR3 spans 14 residues. CDR3 nucleotides: TGCAGTGCTAGGCAGGGGACGCGGGATGAAAAACTGTTTTTT. Translation: CSARQGTRDEKLFF.

The chain uses TRBV3-1 and TRBJ1-4; unclear D gene. The CDR3 runs to 15 residues. Germline CDR1 LGHDT, CDR2 YNNKEL (reference sequence). Trimming took 3 bases from V and 4 from J, leaving 12 bases between them. Here the CDR3 reads CASSQKSPVNEKLFF. As DNA, the CDR3 is TGTGCCAGCAGCCAGAAGAGCCCGGTTAATGAAAAACTGTTTTTT.

The CDR3 nucleotides read TGTGCCTGGAGTGTACTTGCAGGGGGCGTTACCTACGAGCAGTACTTC. As protein: CAWSVLAGGVTYEQYF. The chain is built from TRBV30 and TRBJ2-4, with 8 bases matching TRBD1. The J call may be wrong; the DNA end is better matched by TRBJ2-7. CDR1 and CDR2 from the germline V gene are GTSNPN and SVGIG (reference sequence). This CDR3 contains 16 residues.